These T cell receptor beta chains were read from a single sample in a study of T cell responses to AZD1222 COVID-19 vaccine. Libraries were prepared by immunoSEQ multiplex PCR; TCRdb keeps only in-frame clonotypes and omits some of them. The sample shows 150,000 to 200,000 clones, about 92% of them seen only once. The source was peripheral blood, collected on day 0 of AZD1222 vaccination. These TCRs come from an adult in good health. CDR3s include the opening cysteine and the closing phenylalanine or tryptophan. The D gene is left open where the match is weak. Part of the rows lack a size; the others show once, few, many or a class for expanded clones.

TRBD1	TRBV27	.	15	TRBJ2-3	TGTGCCAGCAGTCTCAGACAGGGGGCCGCAGATACGCAGTATTTT	CASSLRQGAADTQYF
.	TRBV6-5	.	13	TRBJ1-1	TGTGCCAGCAAGGGGGTCTTGAACACTGAAGCTTTCTTT	CASKGVLNTEAFF
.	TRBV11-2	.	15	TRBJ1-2	TGTGCCAGCAGCTTAGGGTTTGGGGTACCAGGGGGCTACACCTTC	CASSLGFGVPGGYTF
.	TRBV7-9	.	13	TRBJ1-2	TGTGCCAGCAGCTTAGCGAGCTTAGGAGGCTACACCTTC	CASSLASLGGYTF
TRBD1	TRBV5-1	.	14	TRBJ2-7	TGCGCCAGCAGCTTCGGACAGGGGGCTGGCGAGCAGTACTTC	CASSFGQGAGEQYF
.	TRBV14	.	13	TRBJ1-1	TGTGCCAGCAGCCTTCGTCCAGCAGCTGAAGCTTTCTTT	CASSLRPAAEAFF
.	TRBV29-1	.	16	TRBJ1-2	TGCAGCGTCCCGGACAATCGTCCCGATGCTAACTATGGCTACACCTTC	CSVPDNRPDANYGYTF
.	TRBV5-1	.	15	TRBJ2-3	TGCGCCAGCAGCTTGGTGACAGATAGCACAGATACGCAGTATTTT	CASSLVTDSTDTQYF
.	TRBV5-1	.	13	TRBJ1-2	TGCGCCAGCAGCTTGGAGGGGCGCTATGGCTACACCTTC	CASSLEGRYGYTF
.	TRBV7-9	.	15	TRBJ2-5	TGTGCCAGCAGCTTTGCCCTATGGGGGTTGGCGACCCAGTACTTC	CASSFALWGLATQYF
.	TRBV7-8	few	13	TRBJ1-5	TGTGCCAGCAGCTTACAAGGGGTTCAGCCCCAGCATTTT	CASSLQGVQPQHF
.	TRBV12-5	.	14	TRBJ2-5	TGTGCTAGTGGTCCAGGGGCCAACCAAGAGACCCAGTACTTC	CASGPGANQETQYF
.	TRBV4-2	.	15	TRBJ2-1	TGTGCCAGCAGCCAAGAGAGCTCGAAGCGAGGTGAGCAGTTCTTC	CASSQESSKRGEQFF
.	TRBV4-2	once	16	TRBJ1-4	TGTGCCAGCAGCCAAGATAGAAGATCAACTAATGAAAAACTGTTTTTT	CASSQDRRSTNEKLFF
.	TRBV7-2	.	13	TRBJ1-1	TGTGCCAGCAGCCCCGACCTGAACACTGAAGCTTTCTTT	CASSPDLNTEAFF
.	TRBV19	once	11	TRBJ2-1	TGTGCCAGTAGTCGGGGGAATGAGCAGTTCTTC	CASSRGNEQFF
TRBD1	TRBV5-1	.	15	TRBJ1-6	TGCGCCAGCAGCGGCGGGACAGGGCAGAATTCACCCCTCCACTTT	CASSGGTGQNSPLHF
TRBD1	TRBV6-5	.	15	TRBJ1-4	TGTGCCAGCAGTTACTCGGGACAGGGGATAGAAAAACTGTTTTTT	CASSYSGQGIEKLFF
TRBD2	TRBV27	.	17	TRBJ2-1	TGTGCCAGCAGTTTATTCCCCTCTAGCGGGAGGGCGAATGAGCAGTTCTTC	CASSLFPSSGRANEQFF
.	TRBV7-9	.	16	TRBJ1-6	TGTGCCAGCAGCCCACGGGAGGGACATAGCAATTCACCCCTCCACTTT	CASSPREGHSNSPLHF
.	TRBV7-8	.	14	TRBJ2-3	TGTGCCAGCAGCCGTTACCCGGGAACAGATACGCAGTATTTT	CASSRYPGTDTQYF
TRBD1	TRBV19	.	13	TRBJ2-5	TGTGCCAGTAGTAGACAGGGATACGAGACCCAGTACTTC	CASSRQGYETQYF
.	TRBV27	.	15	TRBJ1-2	TGTGCCAGCACAATACAAGGGGGGGGGAAATGGGGCTACACCTTC	CASTIQGGGKWGYTF
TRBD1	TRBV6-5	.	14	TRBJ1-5	TGTGCCAGCGCGACAGGGTTTCGAGGCCAGCCCCAGCATTTT	CASATGFRGQPQHF
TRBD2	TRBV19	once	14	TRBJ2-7	TGTGCCAGTAGACTAGCGGGAGCCACCTACGAGCAGTACTTC	CASRLAGATYEQYF
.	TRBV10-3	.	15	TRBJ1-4	TGTGCCATCAGTGAGTCTGGGCAGGGAGATGAAAAACTGTTTTTT	CAISESGQGDEKLFF
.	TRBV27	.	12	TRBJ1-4	TGTGCCAGCGGCAGGGTTGGTGAAAAACTGTTTTTT	CASGRVGEKLFF
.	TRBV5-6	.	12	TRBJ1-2	TGTGCCACCTCCACAGGGAACTATGGCTACACCTTC	CATSTGNYGYTF
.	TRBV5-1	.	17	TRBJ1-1	TGCGCCAGCAGCTTGGATTCAACCGCCGTGGATAACACTGAAGCTTTCTTT	CASSLDSTAVDNTEAFF
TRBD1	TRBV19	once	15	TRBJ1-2	TGTGCCAGTCACGGACAGGAGGTTCTCCTATATGGCTACACCTTC	CASHGQEVLLYGYTF
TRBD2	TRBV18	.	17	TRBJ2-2	TGTGCCAGCTCACCATTACCAGCGGGGGCGAACACCGGGGAGCTGTTTTTT	CASSPLPAGANTGELFF
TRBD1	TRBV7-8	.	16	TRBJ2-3	TGTGCCAGCAGCCCTAGGGACAGGGGGCCAACAGATACGCAGTATTTT	CASSPRDRGPTDTQYF
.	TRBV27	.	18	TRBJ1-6	TGTGCCAGCAGTCCCAATTCCAGGGTAACCACCTATAATTCACCCCTCCACTTT	CASSPNSRVTTYNSPLHF
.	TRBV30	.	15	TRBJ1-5	TGTGCCTGGGGCTCCGGGACCCTAGGGAGTCAGCCCCAGCATTTT	CAWGSGTLGSQPQHF
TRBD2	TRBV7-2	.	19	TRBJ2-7	TGTGCCAGCAGCTTACGCGGACTAGCGGGACCTACGGCTACCTACGAGCAGTACTTC	CASSLRGLAGPTATYEQYF
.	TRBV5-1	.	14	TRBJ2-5	TGCGCCAGCAGCTTAACATCCGGTGGGGAGACCCAGTACTTC	CASSLTSGGETQYF
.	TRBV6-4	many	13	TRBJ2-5	TGTGCCAGCAGTCCCGGGACTCAAGAGACCCAGTACTTC	CASSPGTQETQYF
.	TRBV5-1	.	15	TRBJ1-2	TGCGCCAGCAGCTTGGAGGGTCAGGGACCCTATGGCTACACCTTC	CASSLEGQGPYGYTF
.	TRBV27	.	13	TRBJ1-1	TGTGCCAGCAGTTTCCGTCGGAACACTGAAGCTTTCTTT	CASSFRRNTEAFF
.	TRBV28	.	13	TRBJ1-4	TGTGCCAGCGGCTCCCTGCGCGGTGAAAAACTGTTTTTT	CASGSLRGEKLFF
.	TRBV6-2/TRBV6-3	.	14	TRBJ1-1	TGTGCCAGCAGTTACCGGCAGGGGAGCACTGAAGCTTTCTTT	CASSYRQGSTEAFF
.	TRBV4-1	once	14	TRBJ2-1	TGCGCCAGCAGCCCACGGACGCGGGGAGGTGAGCAGTTCTTC	CASSPRTRGGEQFF
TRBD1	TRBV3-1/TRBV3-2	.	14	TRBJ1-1	TGTGCCAGCAGCCTCGGACAGGTTAACACTGAAGCTTTCTTT	CASSLGQVNTEAFF
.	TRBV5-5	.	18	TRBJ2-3	TGTGCCAGCAGCTTCAACAACCCTAGCCTCAGGGGTACAGATACGCAGTATTTT	CASSFNNPSLRGTDTQYF
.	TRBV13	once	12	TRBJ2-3	TGTGCCAGCAGCCCGTCGACCCCTCCCGAGTATTTT	CASSPSTPPEYF
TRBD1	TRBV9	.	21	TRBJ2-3	TGTGCCAGCAGCGGAGAGGCCCGGGGAACGGGACAGGGTCTATACACAGATACGCAGTATTTT	CASSGEARGTGQGLYTDTQYF
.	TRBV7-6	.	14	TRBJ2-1	TGTGCCAGCAGCTTAGAGGCCAACCGGAATGAGCAGTTCTTC	CASSLEANRNEQFF
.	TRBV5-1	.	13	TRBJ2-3	TGCGCCAGCAGCTCGGGCTCCACAGATACGCAGTATTTT	CASSSGSTDTQYF
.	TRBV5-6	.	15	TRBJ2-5	TGTGCCAGCAGCTTGACCTCCCCGGGTTGGGAGACCCAGTACTTC	CASSLTSPGWETQYF
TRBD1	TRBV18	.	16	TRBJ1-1	TGTGCCAGCTCACCCCGACAGGGTGCCATGAACACTGAAGCTTTCTTT	CASSPRQGAMNTEAFF
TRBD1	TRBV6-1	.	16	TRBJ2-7	TGTGCCAGCAGTGAAGGCCCGGGACAGGAGACCTACGAGCAGTACTTC	CASSEGPGQETYEQYF
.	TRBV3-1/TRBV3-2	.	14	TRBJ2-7	TGTGCCAGCAGCCGCATACAGGGCACAGACGAGCAGTACTTC	CASSRIQGTDEQYF
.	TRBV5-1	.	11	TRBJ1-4	TGCGCCAGCAGATTGAATGAAAAACTGTTTTTT	CASRLNEKLFF
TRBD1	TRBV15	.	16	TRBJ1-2	TGTGCCACCAGCAGAGATGGGACAGTCCAGACCTATGGCTACACCTTC	CATSRDGTVQTYGYTF
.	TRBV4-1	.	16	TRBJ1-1	TGCGCCAGCAGCCAAGGGGCCGCGACGACTAACACTGAAGCTTTCTTT	CASSQGAATTNTEAFF
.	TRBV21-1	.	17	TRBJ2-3	TGTGCCAGCAGCAAGGTCCCAGTAGCGGGAGTTGCAGATACGCAGTATTTT	CASSKVPVAGVADTQYF
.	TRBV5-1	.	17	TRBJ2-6	TGCGCCAGCAGCTTGAACAGACTTCTCTCTGGGGCCAACGTCCTGACTTTC	CASSLNRLLSGANVLTF
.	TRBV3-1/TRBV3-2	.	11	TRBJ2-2	TGTGCCAGCAGCCATGCCGGGGAGCTGTTTTTT	CASSHAGELFF